The TCR beta chain under discussion was sequenced for a study of cytomegalovirus exposure and HLA in healthy donors. General study points: TCR beta chains numbering under 200 were designated cytomegalovirus-associated.

PCR amplification relied on 60 Vbeta primers (plus 13 Jbeta primers). Sequenced by immunoSEQ multiplex PCR; TCRdb stores in-frame clones only, minus some. The sample yields about 160,000 clones, around three quarters seen once. This clone was detected only a few times. The antigen remains undetermined. This TCR was sampled from a man aged 45-65 years in good health and CMV-seropositive. The sample consisted of PBMCs.

The CDR3 DNA is TGTGCCAGCAGCCAACCTGCCCAGGGACTAGCGGGGGGTCCCTCCCAGTACTTC. It translates to CASSQPAQGLAGGPSQYF. V and J are TRBV4-2 and TRBJ2-5; TRBD2 matches at 15 bases. Germline trimming cut 2 bases from V and 9 bases from J; bases unmatched to any gene: 13. CDR3 length equals 18 residues. Germline V CDR1 and CDR2: LGHNA, YNFKEQ.